This TCR beta chain was obtained from a study of blood T cell repertoires in COVID-19. Original handling: For nucleated cells, counts were estimated from reference gene primer amplification. Only in-frame clones appear in the TCRdb table, and some are missing; sequencing was by immunoSEQ multiplex PCR. That table gives V, J and clone size, and the DNA gave D and trimming. The data contain under 100,000 clones, about 89% of them singletons. In this sample, this clone turned up once. The same CDR3 can be traced to other DNA sequences in this sample. Germline CDR1 reads MNHNY; CDR2 reads SVGAGI (reference sequence). The CDR3 sequence is 16 residues long. Trimming pared 0 bases from V and 3 bases from J, leaving 15 bases between.

This clonotype was obtained from a woman between 65 and 79 years old with acute or convalescent COVID-19. The rearrangement joins TRBV6-6 to TRBJ2-7; possible D gene TRBD2, 5 bases. Sequencing used peripheral blood. Written as DNA, the CDR3 is TGTGCCAGCAGTTACTCTGGCGGAGGCATACGCTACGAGCAGTACTTC. This codes for CASSYSGGGIRYEQYF.